The 18 T cell receptor beta chains below all came from one sample that was sequenced in a study of blood T cell repertoires in COVID-19. Profiling relied on immunoSEQ multiplex PCR, and the TCRdb table lists in-frame clones only, not all of them. Of roughly 120,000 clones in the sample, more than 80% are singletons; the top ten hold about 8.5%. The sequenced sample was peripheral blood. These receptors were collected from a woman between 40 and 50 years old with acute or convalescent COVID-19.

The chain recombines TRBV19 with TRBJ2-3, with a possible D match to TRBD1 (5 bases). Per the germline V gene, CDR1 is LNHDA and CDR2 is SQIVND (reference sequence). The CDR3 has 13 amino acids. V dropped 6 bases and J dropped 10 bases, with 17 bases sitting between them. CDR3 loop: CASRKETERPQYF. The CDR3 DNA reads as TGTGCCAGTAGGAAAGAGACAGAGAGGCCGCAGTATTTT.

The chain recombines TRBV10-1 with TRBJ2-1; D is possibly TRBD2 (6 bases). V was trimmed by 3 bases and J by 4 bases, leaving 10 bases between them. Germline CDR1 WNHNN, CDR2 SYGVQD (reference sequence). The CDR3 runs to 14 residues. Written as DNA, the CDR3 is TGCGCCAGCAGTGAATCGACTAGATACAATGAGCAGTTCTTC. It translates to CASSESTRYNEQFF.

The V and J genes are TRBV7-2 and TRBJ1-2, with D possibly being TRBD1 (6 bases). The germline gives CDR1 SGHTA, CDR2 FQGNSA. The CDR3 has 12 residues. V was cut by 3 bases and J by 5 bases, with 7 bases left in between. The CDR3 DNA follows: TGTGCCAGCAGCTTCAGGGGATATGGCTACACCTTC. Protein: CASSFRGYGYTF.

V is TRBV27 and J is TRBJ2-7, with 15 bases aligning to TRBD2. J was trimmed by 5 bases and V by 3 bases; bases with no gene match: 11. CDR3 length: 18 residues. Germline assignment: CDR1 MNHEY and CDR2 SMNVEV (reference sequence). The CDR3 DNA is TGTGCCAGCAGTTTTGTCGGGACTAGCGGGGGGCTCGTCAACGAGCAGTACTTC. Its protein product is CASSFVGTSGGLVNEQYF.

The genes are TRBV4-2 and TRBJ2-3; no clear D. The CDR3 is made up of 16 amino acids. V was trimmed by 3 bases and J by 0 bases, leaving 13 bases between them. The germline V gene has CDR1 LGHNA and CDR2 YNFKEQ. The CDR3 loop reads CASSQASSTSTDTQYF. The CDR3 region has the DNA TGTGCCAGCAGCCAGGCGAGTAGCACAAGCACAGATACGCAGTATTTT.

V gene TRBV3-1 (or the pseudogene TRBV3-2) combines with J gene TRBJ2-3; no firm D call. The CDR3 is made up of 14 amino acids. V was pared by 4 bases and J by 1 base, with 9 bases between. The germline V gene encodes CDR1 LGHDT and CDR2 YNNKEL (reference sequence). CDR3 in DNA: TGTGCCAGCAGCCGAACGACTCGCACAGATACGCAGTATTTT. It encodes CASSRTTRTDTQYF.

The chain combines TRBV21-1 with TRBJ1-6; the tabulated D call, TRBD1, remains unverified against the DNA. TRBV21-1 is designated a pseudogene. This CDR3 has 18 amino acids. This CDR3 reads CASTPESGRTANNSPLHF. The CDR3 bases are TGTGCCAGCACCCCGGAGTCGGGCAGGACAGCCAATAATTCACCCCTCCACTTT.

This chain links TRBV5-4 with TRBJ1-1; 7 nucleotides line up with TRBD1. The germline V gene encodes CDR1 SGHNT and CDR2 YYREEE (reference sequence). The CDR3 has 15 amino acids. V lost 2 bases and J lost 4; bases outside the gene matches: 8. The CDR3, as DNA: TGTGCCAGCAGCTTCTTAGACAGGGCGGGCACTGAAGCTTTCTTT. It translates to CASSFLDRAGTEAFF.

The chain couples TRBV5-1 to TRBJ1-3; 7 bases map to TRBD1. Trimming took 3 bases from V and 3 from J; bases not matched to a gene: 6. The CDR3 is 15 residues long. The germline gives CDR1 SGHRS, CDR2 YFSETQ. DNA of the CDR3: TGCGCCAGCAGCTCCACAGGGGATCATGGAAACACCATATATTTT. Its protein product is CASSSTGDHGNTIYF.

The rearrangement links TRBV6-6 to TRBJ1-3; 7 bases match TRBD1. After removal of 0 bases from V and 4 bases from J, the junction contained 3 bases not matched to a gene. Germline CDR1 is MNHNY and CDR2 is SVGAGI (reference sequence). This CDR3 spans 15 amino acids. DNA of the CDR3: TGTGCCAGCAGTTACTCGACAGGGTTCGGAAACACCATATATTTT. It codes for CASSYSTGFGNTIYF.

The CDR3 is CASSGASTGGNQPQHF. In DNA form, the CDR3 reads TGTGCCAGTAGTGGAGCGAGTACAGGAGGGAATCAGCCCCAGCATTTT. The chain has TRBV19 and TRBJ1-5; tentative D call: TRBD1 (5 bases). The CDR3 has 16 residues. V was shortened by 5 bases and J by 4 bases, with 18 bases between the two germline ends. CDR1 is LNHDA, CDR2 SQIVND, per germline (reference sequence).

This chain connects TRBV7-9 to TRBJ2-7; 7 bases match TRBD1. V lost 5 bases, J lost 6 bases, and 7 bases stayed unmatched. Germline V gene lookup returns CDR1 SEHNR and CDR2 FQNEAQ (reference sequence). The CDR3 is 13 residues long. The CDR3 DNA reads as TGTGCCAGCAGCGTTACTACAGGGGTCGAGCAGTACTTC. It yields the protein CASSVTTGVEQYF.

The chain recombines TRBV5-4 with TRBJ1-4, with 9 nucleotides matching TRBD1. This CDR3 region has 15 residues. Germline CDR1 reads SGHNT; CDR2 reads YYREEE (reference sequence). V was clipped by 0 bases and J by 8 bases; unmatched bases: 5. The DNA for the CDR3 is TGTGCCAGCAGCTTGGGGACAGGGGATCCGGAAAAACTGTTTTTT. Amino acid sequence: CASSLGTGDPEKLFF. The full variable domain, in which reference TRBV5-4 and TRBJ1-4 provide the parts outside the CDR3, is ETGVTQSPTHLIKTRGQQVTLRCSSQSGHNTVSWYQQALGQGPQFIFQYYREEENGRGNFPPRFSGLQFPNYSSELNVNALELDDSALYLCASSLGTGDPEKLFFGSGTQLSVL.

V usage is TRBV7-9 and J usage is TRBJ2-2, with D possibly matching TRBD2 (6 bases). Between the trimmed V and J ends, which lost 4 bases and 7 bases, there was a span of 13 bases. Germline lookup yields CDR1 SEHNR and CDR2 FQNEAQ (reference sequence). This CDR3 is 14 amino acids long. The CDR3 protein is CASSSGLLGGELFF. CDR3 nucleotides: TGTGCCAGCAGCTCGGGACTTCTGGGCGGGGAGCTGTTTTTT.

The rearrangement links TRBV7-6 to TRBJ2-2; 9 bases fit TRBD1. After removal of 4 bases from V and 6 bases from J, the junction contained 3 bases not matched to a gene. The germline V gene has CDR1 SGHVS and CDR2 FNYEAQ. The CDR3 is made up of 14 amino acids. The CDR3 here is CASSSRQGAGELFF. In DNA, the CDR3 is TGTGCCAGCAGCTCCCGACAGGGGGCCGGGGAGCTGTTTTTT.

The V gene is TRBV5-1, the J gene TRBJ2-3, with unresolved D. The CDR3 has 15 residues. CDR1 and CDR2 (germline): SGHRS, YFSETQ. V shed 1 base and J shed 0 bases, with 9 bases lying between them. CDR3 protein: CASSLTVASTDTQYF. CDR3 DNA: TGCGCCAGCAGCTTGACAGTGGCCAGCACAGATACGCAGTATTTT. Full variable domain (missing parts from reference TRBV5-1 and TRBJ2-3): KAGVTQTPRYLIKTRGQQVTLSCSPISGHRSVSWYQQTPGQGLQFLFEYFSETQRNKGNFPGRFSGRQFSNSRSEMNVSTLELGDSALYLCASSLTVASTDTQYFGPGTRLTVL.

V and J are TRBV11-2 and TRBJ1-3; no firm D call. The V end was cut by 2 bases, the J end by 4 bases, with 3 bases between. The CDR3 is 12 residues long. The germline V gene encodes CDR1 SGHAT and CDR2 FQNNGV. The CDR3, as DNA: TGTGCCAGCAGCTTACAAGGAAACACCATATATTTT. Translation gives CASSLQGNTIYF.

This chain connects TRBV29-1 to TRBJ2-4; TRBD1 is a possible D gene (6 bases). The germline V gene has CDR1 SQVTM and CDR2 ANQGSEA. The CDR3 runs 14 residues. Trimming cost V 6 bases and J 6 bases, with 18 bases left between them. CDR3 sequence (DNA): TGCAGCGTCAGGGACAAGCCTGATCTAAACATTCAGTACTTC. Its protein is CSVRDKPDLNIQYF.